This entry lists 10 T cell receptor beta chains sequenced from one sample in a study of T cell repertoires in cytomegalovirus infection. Each CDR3 protein is one row after TCRdb ran MiXCR on the reads. The data show almost 550,000 distinct CDR3 sequences, approximately 17% seen once. The sample was CD8+ T cells from PBMCs. These TCRs come from a human donor in good health (CMV status not recorded). Some clones in this sample may be carry-over from other donors' samples.

The chain has TRBV15 and TRBJ1-2, with D perhaps matching TRBD1 (5 bases). The CDR3 spans 14 residues. Trimming cost V 2 bases and J 3 bases, with 10 bases left between them. The germline CDR1 and CDR2 sequences are LNHNV and YYDKDF (reference sequence). This chain's CDR3 is CATSRRGGHYGYTF. CDR3 sequence (DNA): TGTGCCACCAGCAGAAGGGGCGGACACTATGGCTACACCTTC.

This clonotype showed up just a few times. The CDR3, as DNA: TGCAGCGTTGGGCCGTCTAGCTCCTACGAGCAGTACTTC. Translating it yields CSVGPSSSYEQYF. The chain combines TRBV29-1 with TRBJ2-7; no reliable D call. This CDR3 has 13 residues. V lost 4 bases, J lost 0 bases, and 10 bases lay in between. Germline V gene sequence: CDR1 SQVTM, CDR2 ANQGSEA.

This clonotype has at least ten counts. This chain uses TRBV23-1 with TRBJ2-7; possible D gene TRBD2, 6 bases. TRBV23-1 is placed among ORFs of uncertain function. The CDR3 has 15 amino acids. Trimming pared 4 bases from V and 4 bases from J, leaving 17 bases between. For the CDR3, the DNA is TGCGCCAGCAGTCGGGGGGATCCTCAAAGGTACGAGCAGTACTTC. Translating gives CASSRGDPQRYEQYF.

This clonotype has a count of ten or more. The gene calls are TRBV6-2 or TRBV6-3 and TRBJ1-1, with D unresolved. Per the germline V gene, CDR1 is MNHEY and CDR2 is SVGEGT. The CDR3 sequence is 12 residues long. Trimming pared 6 bases from V and 1 base from J, leaving 6 bases between. The CDR3 protein is CASRDRNTEAFF. In DNA form, the CDR3 reads TGTGCCAGCAGGGACCGGAACACTGAAGCTTTCTTT.

This clonotype has a count of ten or more. This chain connects TRBV25-1 to TRBJ1-1; D call uncertain. Between the trimmed V and J ends, which lost 2 bases and 3 bases, there was a span of 10 bases. The CDR3 loop spans 14 amino acids. In germline, CDR1 is MGHDK, CDR2 SYGVNS. CDR3 amino acids: CASSENGRDTEAFF. In nucleotides, the CDR3 is TGTGCCAGCAGTGAAAATGGTCGGGACACTGAAGCTTTCTTT.

J is TRBJ2-5 and V is TRBV9; 9 bases agree with TRBD1. The CDR3 is made up of 16 amino acids. V lost 4 bases to trimming and J lost 7 bases; unmatched junction nucleotides: 14. Germline CDR1 is SGDLS and CDR2 is YYNGEE. The CDR3 protein is CASSTLRTGDGGTQYF. CDR3 DNA: TGTGCCAGCAGCACCTTAAGGACAGGGGATGGAGGGACCCAGTACTTC. The complete variable domain, with remaining parts taken from reference TRBV9 and TRBJ2-5, reads DSGVTQTPKHLITATGQRVTLRCSPRSGDLSVYWYQQSLDQGLQFLIQYYNGEERAKGNILERFSAQQFPDLHSELNLSSLELGDSALYFCASSTLRTGDGGTQYFGPGTRLLVL.

The CDR3 protein is CARKEGQGAREQYF. The CDR3 nucleotides are TGTGCCAGAAAGGAGGGTCAGGGGGCACGGGAGCAGTACTTC. This chain joins TRBV14 and TRBJ2-7; 8 bases fit TRBD1. The junction had 14 bases not matched to a gene; V was cut back by 9 bases and J by 7 bases. Per the germline V gene, CDR1 is SGHDN and CDR2 is FVKESK. The CDR3 is 14 residues long.

This clonotype was recorded at least ten times. The CDR3 is CASSEYNGQPKETQYF. DNA of the CDR3: TGTGCCAGCAGTGAATATAATGGACAGCCCAAAGAGACCCAGTACTTC. V gene TRBV6-1 combines with J gene TRBJ2-5; a weak D match, TRBD1 (6 bases). CDR1 is MNHNS and CDR2 is SASEGT in the germline V gene. CDR3 length: 16 amino acids. The V end was cut by 2 bases, the J end by 3 bases, with 16 bases between.

This clonotype was counted only a few times. The chain has TRBV24-1 and TRBJ2-1; TRBD1 matches at 9 bases. J was trimmed by 3 bases and V by 1 base; bases with no gene match: 3. Germline CDR1 and CDR2: KGHDR and SFDVKD. The length of the CDR3 is 16 residues. The CDR3 DNA reads TGTGCCACCAGTGATTTAGGACAGGGGCTCTACAATGAGCAGTTCTTC. Encoded protein: CATSDLGQGLYNEQFF.

This clonotype was counted at least ten times. V and J are TRBV7-9 and TRBJ2-1; D is possibly TRBD2 (6 bases). V was shortened by 6 bases and J by 9 bases, with 12 bases between the two germline ends. The germline V gene has CDR1 SEHNR and CDR2 FQNEAQ (reference sequence). The CDR3 runs to 12 residues. The CDR3 region is CASSSRELEQFF. CDR3 in DNA: TGTGCCAGCAGTTCACGGGAGCTTGAGCAGTTCTTC.